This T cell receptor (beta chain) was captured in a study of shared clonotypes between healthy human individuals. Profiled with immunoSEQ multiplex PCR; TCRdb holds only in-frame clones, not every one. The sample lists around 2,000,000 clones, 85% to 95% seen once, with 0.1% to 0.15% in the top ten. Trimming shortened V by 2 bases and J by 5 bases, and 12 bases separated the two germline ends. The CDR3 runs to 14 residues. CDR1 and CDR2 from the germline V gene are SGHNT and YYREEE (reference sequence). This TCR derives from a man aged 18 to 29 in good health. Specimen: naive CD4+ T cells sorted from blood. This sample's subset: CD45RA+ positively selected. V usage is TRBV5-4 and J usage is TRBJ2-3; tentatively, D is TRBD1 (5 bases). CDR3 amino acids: CASSFTGSEDTQYF. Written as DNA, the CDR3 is TGTGCCAGCAGCTTTACAGGATCGGAAGATACGCAGTATTTT. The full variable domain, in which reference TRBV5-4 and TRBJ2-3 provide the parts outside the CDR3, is ETGVTQSPTHLIKTRGQQVTLRCSSQSGHNTVSWYQQALGQGPQFIFQYYREEENGRGNFPPRFSGLQFPNYSSELNVNALELDDSALYLCASSFTGSEDTQYFGPGTRLTVL.